The clone carrying this T cell receptor beta chain has just a few counts. Its antigen is as yet unknown. The V gene lost 7 bases and the J gene lost 2 bases, with 9 bases spanning the gap. The CDR3 has 14 amino acids. The sample originates from a study of T-cell reconstitution after alpha-beta-depleted transplantation in children. Overall study findings and caveats: High day-60 TCRbeta diversity in some patients came from surviving recipient T cells and thymic progenitors. Reportedly, alpha-beta T cells present about two months post-transplant originated from several hundred expanded clones of graft origin. Most T-cell counts and diversity one year after the transplant came from T cells that were newly produced.

Preparation of the TCRbeta library was carried out with unique molecular identifiers. TCRdb re-analysed the PCR reads in MiXCR, keeping a single row per CDR3 protein. This sample has 700,000 to 850,000 distinct CDR3 sequences, with 16% found just once. This clonotype originated in a male patient younger than 18 who had a stem cell transplant for acute lymphoblastic leukemia, so the T cells may come from the graft donor. The sequenced sample was PBMCs, mostly from graft donor cells, obtained 360 days after TCRalphabeta/CD19-depleted stem cell transplant. The chain employs TRBV12-3 or TRBV12-4 and TRBJ2-6; D remains ambiguous. The CDR3 coding sequence is TGTGCCAGCACCCCACCGCCTGGGGCCAACGTCCTGACTTTC. Encoded protein: CASTPPPGANVLTF.